This TCR beta chain was profiled in a study of regulatory T cells in long-lasting Graves disease. CDR3 regions were amplified by Arm-PCR using iRepertoire HTBI primers to build TCR beta libraries. TCRdb ran MiXCR on the multiplex PCR reads and lists one entry per CDR3 protein. The table records about 620,000 distinct CDR3 sequences, about 16% of them present only once. Study results and limitations: Under persistent disease, TRBV28, TRBJ1-2 and TRBJ2-5 were used preferentially. Persistent patients had more shared public clonotypes (around 2,700) than new patients (roughly 900).

Time point meaning: newly diagnosed GD, antithyroid drugs for less than 3 months. PBMCs were the source of the RNA used for TCR sequencing. This CDR3 has 16 amino acids. Germline V gene sequence: CDR1 DFQATT, CDR2 SNEGSKA (reference sequence). The V end lost 0 bases, the J end lost 0 bases, and 13 bases lay between the germline ends. This clonotype has ten or more counts. Its antigen remains unidentified. The sample also formed part of further work on T cells in Graves' hyperthyroidism and ophthalmopathy. Per that study: The TCR CDR3 first-round RT-PCR relied on the HTBI primer set. Clonotypes that were expanded in thyroid above 0.001 mostly appeared in blood too.

Sequencing was performed on peripheral blood mononuclear cells (PBMCs), taken at new diagnosis, from a patient treated with antithyroid drugs. The source of this sequence is a woman under 40 with Graves disease. The chain uses TRBV20-1 and TRBJ2-3; D is perhaps TRBD2 (5 bases). The CDR3 here is CSARDRVGVSTDTQYF. CDR3 nucleotides: TGCAGTGCTAGAGATAGGGTGGGAGTCAGCACAGATACGCAGTATTTT.